Only a few counts were recorded for the clone carrying this T cell receptor beta chain. Its antigen is not identified. This CDR3 region has 17 residues. Germline trimming cut 6 bases from V and 4 bases from J; bases unmatched to any gene: 17. The data belong to a study of blood T cells in healthy people across ages. Study-level background: Capture by template switching was about one barcoded beta molecule per two T cells.

Next came a second PCR, run for about 7 to 12 cycles, which used a sample-barcoded 5' primer along with a J-beta primer mix. TCRdb reprocessed the 5' RACE reads via MiXCR and lists one record per CDR3 protein. This sample has over a million distinct CDR3 sequences, with roughly 59% found just once. The study, taken as a whole, reports: Older age coincided with a roughly linear decline in TCR beta diversity per million T cells.

The TCR was taken from a man aged 18 to 30 in good health. V usage is TRBV12-3 or TRBV12-4 and J usage is TRBJ1-2, with TRBD1 matching 7 bases. What was sequenced was blood. The CDR3 region has the DNA TGTGCCAGCAGAACGTCCCGGGACAGTCAATCGGGCTATGGCTACACCTTC. Residues: CASRTSRDSQSGYGYTF.